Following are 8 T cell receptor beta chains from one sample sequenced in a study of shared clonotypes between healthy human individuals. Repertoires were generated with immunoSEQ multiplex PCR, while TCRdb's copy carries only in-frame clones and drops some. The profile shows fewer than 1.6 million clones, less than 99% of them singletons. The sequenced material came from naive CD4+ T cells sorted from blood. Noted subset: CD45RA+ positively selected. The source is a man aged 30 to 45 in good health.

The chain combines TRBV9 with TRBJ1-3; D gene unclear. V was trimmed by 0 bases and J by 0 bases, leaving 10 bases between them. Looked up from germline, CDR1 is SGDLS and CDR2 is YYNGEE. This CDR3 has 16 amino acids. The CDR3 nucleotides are TGTGCCAGCAGCGTAGGGGAGCAGCTCTCTGGAAACACCATATATTTT. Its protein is CASSVGEQLSGNTIYF.

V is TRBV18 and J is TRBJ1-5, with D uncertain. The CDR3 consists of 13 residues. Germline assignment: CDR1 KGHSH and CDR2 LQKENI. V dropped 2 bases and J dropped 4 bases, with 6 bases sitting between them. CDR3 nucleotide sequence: TGTGCCAGCTCACCAAAACAGAATCAGCCCCAGCATTTT. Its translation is CASSPKQNQPQHF.

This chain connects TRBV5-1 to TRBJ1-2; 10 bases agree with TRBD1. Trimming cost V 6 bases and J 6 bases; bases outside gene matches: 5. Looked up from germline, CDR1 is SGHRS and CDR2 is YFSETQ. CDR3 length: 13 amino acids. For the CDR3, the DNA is TGCGCCAGCACCCCGGGGACAGGGGATGGCTACACCTTC. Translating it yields CASTPGTGDGYTF.

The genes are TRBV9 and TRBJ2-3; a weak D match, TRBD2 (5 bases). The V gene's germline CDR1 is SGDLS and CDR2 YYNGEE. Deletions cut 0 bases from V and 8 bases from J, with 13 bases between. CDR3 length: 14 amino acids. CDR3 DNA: TGTGCCAGCAGCGTAGTCGGGTTTCGGGGTACGCAGTATTTT. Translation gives CASSVVGFRGTQYF.

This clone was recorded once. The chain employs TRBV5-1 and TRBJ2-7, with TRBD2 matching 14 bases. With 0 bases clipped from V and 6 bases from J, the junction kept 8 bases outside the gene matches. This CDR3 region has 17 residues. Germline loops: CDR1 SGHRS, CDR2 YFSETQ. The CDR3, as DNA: TGCGCCAGCAGCTTGGGACTAGCGGGAGGGCCCGTCGGCGAGCAGTACTTC. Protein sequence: CASSLGLAGGPVGEQYF.

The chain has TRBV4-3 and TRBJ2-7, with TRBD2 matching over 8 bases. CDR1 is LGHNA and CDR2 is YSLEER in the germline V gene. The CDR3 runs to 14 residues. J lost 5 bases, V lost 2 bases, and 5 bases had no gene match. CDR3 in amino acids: CASSQSGGRNEQYF. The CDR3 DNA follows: TGCGCCAGCAGCCAAAGCGGGGGAAGGAACGAGCAGTACTTC.

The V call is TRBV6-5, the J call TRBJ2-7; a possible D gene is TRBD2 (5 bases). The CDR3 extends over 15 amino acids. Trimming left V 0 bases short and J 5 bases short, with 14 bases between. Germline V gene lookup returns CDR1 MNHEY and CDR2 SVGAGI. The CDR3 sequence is CASSYSSLAAHEQYF. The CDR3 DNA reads TGTGCCAGCAGTTACTCGAGTCTAGCAGCTCACGAGCAGTACTTC.

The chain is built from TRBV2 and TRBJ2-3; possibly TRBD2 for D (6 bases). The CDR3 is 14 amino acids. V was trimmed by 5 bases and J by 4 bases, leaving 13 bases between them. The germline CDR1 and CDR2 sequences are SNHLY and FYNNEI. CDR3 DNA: TGTGCCAGCAGTAGGTTTAGCGGAGCAGATACGCAGTATTTT. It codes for CASSRFSGADTQYF. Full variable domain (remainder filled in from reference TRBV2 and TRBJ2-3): EPEVTQTPSHQVTQMGQEVILRCVPISNHLYFYWYRQILGQKVEFLVSFYNNEISEKSEIFDDQFSVERPDGSNFTLKIRSTKLEDSAMYFCASSRFSGADTQYFGPGTRLTVL.